This T cell receptor beta chain was documented in a study of blood T cell repertoires in COVID-19. The wider study: Material from acute and convalescent COVID-19 was sourced from the United States, Italy and Spain.

Germline loops: CDR1 KGHSH, CDR2 LQKENI. The CDR3 covers 15 residues. V lost 4 bases to trimming and J lost 2 bases; unmatched junction nucleotides: 6. Profiled with immunoSEQ multiplex PCR; TCRdb holds only in-frame clones, not every one. There are 100,000 to 150,000 clones in the sample; about 83% occur only once, and approximately 10% lies in the top ten. Material for sequencing was peripheral blood. The clonotype was recovered from a man between 60 and 75 years old with acute or convalescent COVID-19. V and J are TRBV18 and TRBJ2-7; 9 bases fit TRBD1. The chain's CDR3 is CASSRGTGRTYEQYF. CDR3 DNA: TGTGCCAGCTCACGAGGGACAGGGCGTACCTACGAGCAGTACTTC.